The clone carrying this T cell receptor (beta chain) was seen only a few times. Its specificity is not known. TCRdb reanalysed the reads using MiXCR and keeps one entry per CDR3 protein. This sample has some 320,000 distinct CDR3 sequences, with more than 8% found just once. The CDR3 extends over 15 amino acids. The germline CDR1 and CDR2 sequences are MGHDK and SYGVNS. The germline V and J ends were trimmed by 4 bases and 1 base, with 12 bases remaining between them. The data originate from a study of T cell repertoires in cytomegalovirus infection. Study-level background: In public TCR beta signatures, there were indications of both CMV infection and matching HLA type.

Study-wide results and limits: Carriage of CMV together with the relevant HLA was identifiable through cumulative public TCR beta family frequency. CMV-specific TCR beta clonotypes restricted by HLA-C dominated the ex vivo response.

The TCR was taken from a human donor in good health (CMV status not recorded). Some clones in this sample may be carry-over from other donors' samples. Material for sequencing was PBMCs. J is TRBJ2-3 and V is TRBV25-1; D could derive from TRBD1 or TRBD2 (5 bases each). The DNA for the CDR3 is TGTGCCAGCAGTGGAGCGGACAAAGGCACAGATACGCAGTATTTT. It yields the protein CASSGADKGTDTQYF.